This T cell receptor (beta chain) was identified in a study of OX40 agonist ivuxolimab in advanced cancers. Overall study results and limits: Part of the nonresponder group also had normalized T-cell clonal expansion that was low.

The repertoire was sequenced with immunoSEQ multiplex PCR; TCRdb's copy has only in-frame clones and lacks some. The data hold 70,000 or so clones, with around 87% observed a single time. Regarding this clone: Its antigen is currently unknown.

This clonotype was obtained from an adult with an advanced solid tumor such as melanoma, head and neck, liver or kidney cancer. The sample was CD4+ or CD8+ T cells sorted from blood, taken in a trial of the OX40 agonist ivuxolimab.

This CDR3 reads CASSWGRPNTGELFF. CDR3 in DNA: TGTGCCAGCAGTTGGGGCAGGCCAAACACCGGGGAGCTGTTTTTT. This chain uses TRBV6-5 with TRBJ2-2; possibly TRBD1 for D (5 bases). CDR1 and CDR2 (germline): MNHEY, SVGAGI. The V and J ends lost 4 bases and 2 bases respectively, with 11 bases between them. The CDR3 has 15 residues.